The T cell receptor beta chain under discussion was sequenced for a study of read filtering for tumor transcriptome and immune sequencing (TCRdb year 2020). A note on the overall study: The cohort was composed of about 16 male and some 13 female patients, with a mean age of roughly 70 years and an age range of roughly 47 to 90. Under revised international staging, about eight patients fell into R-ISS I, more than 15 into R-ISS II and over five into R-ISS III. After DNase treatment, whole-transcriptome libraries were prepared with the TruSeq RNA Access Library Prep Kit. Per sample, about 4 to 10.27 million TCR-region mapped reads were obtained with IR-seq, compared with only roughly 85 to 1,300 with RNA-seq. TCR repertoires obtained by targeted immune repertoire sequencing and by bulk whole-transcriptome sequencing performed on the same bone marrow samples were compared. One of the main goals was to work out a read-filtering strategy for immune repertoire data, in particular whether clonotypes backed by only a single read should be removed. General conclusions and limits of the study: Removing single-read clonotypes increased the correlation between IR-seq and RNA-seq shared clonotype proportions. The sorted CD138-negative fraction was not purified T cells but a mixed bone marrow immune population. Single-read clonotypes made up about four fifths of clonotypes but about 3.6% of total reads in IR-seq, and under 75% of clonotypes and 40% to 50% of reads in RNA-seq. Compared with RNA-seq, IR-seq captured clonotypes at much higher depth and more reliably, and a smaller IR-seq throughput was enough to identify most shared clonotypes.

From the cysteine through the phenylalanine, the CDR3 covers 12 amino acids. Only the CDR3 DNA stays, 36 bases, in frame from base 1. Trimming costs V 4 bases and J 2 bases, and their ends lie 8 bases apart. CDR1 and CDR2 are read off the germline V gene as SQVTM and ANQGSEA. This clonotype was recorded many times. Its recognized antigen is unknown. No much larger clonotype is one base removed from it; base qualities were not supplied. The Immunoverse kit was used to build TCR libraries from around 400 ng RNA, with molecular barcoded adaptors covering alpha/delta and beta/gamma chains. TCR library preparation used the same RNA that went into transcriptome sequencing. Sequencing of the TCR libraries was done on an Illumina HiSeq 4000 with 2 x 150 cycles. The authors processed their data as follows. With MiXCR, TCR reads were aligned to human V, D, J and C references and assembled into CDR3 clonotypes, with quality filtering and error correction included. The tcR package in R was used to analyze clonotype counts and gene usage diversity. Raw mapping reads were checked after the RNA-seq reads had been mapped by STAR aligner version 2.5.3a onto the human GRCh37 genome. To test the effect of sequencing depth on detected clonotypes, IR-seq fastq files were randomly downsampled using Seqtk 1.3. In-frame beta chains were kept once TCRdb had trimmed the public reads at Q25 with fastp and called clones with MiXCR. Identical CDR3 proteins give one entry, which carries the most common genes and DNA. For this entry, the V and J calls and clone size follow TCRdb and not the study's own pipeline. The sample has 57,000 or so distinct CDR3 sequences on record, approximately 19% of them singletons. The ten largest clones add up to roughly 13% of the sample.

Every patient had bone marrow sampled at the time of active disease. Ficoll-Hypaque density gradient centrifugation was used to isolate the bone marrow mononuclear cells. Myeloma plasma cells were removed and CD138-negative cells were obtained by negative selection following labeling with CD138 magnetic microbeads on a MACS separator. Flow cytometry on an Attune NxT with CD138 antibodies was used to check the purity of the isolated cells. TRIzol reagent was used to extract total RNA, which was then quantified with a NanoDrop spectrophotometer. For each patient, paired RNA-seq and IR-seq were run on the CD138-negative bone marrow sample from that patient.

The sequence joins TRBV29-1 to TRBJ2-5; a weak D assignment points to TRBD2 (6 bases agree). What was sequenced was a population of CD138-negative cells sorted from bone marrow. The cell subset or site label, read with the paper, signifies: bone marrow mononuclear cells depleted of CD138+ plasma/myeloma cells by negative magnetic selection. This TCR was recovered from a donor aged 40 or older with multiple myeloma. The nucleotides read TGCAGCGTTGGGGACTTACAAGAGACCCAGTACTTC. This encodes CSVGDLQETQYF.